The 14 T cell receptor beta chains in this list originate from one sample, sequenced in a study of response to subunit inactivated influenza vaccine. MiXCR was run by TCRdb on the RT-PCR reads, yielding one entry per CDR3 protein. The sample holds approximately 680,000 distinct CDR3 sequences, 15% to 19% seen once. The sequencing used PBMCs from blood, collected roughly 12 days after vaccination. The receptors originated from a man aged 45 to 65 who received an inactivated influenza vaccine.

The chain joins TRBV2 to TRBJ2-3; D may be TRBD2 (5 bases). Germline V CDR1 and CDR2: SNHLY, FYNNEI. The CDR3 runs 14 residues. Trimming took 8 bases from V and 1 from J, leaving 13 bases between them. CDR3 nucleotides: TGTGCCAGCGTCCACGGGGATGGCACAGATACGCAGTATTTT. Translating gives CASVHGDGTDTQYF.

This clonotype has a count of ten or more. This sequence joins TRBV5-1 and TRBJ2-7; TRBD1 matches 7 bases. This CDR3 comprises 15 residues. J was trimmed by 3 bases and V by 2 bases; bases with no gene match: 8. CDR1 SGHRS and CDR2 YFSETQ come from the germline V gene. DNA of the CDR3: TGCGCCAGCAGCTTATCAAGACAGGGCGTCTACGAGCAGTACTTC. Amino acids: CASSLSRQGVYEQYF.

In its sample, this clonotype was seen a few times. CDR3 in amino acids: CSAIRTPTYEQYF. CDR3 sequence (DNA): TGCAGTGCTATCCGGACCCCAACTTACGAGCAGTACTTC. The V call is TRBV20-1, the J call TRBJ2-7; D is ambiguous. There are 13 residues in the CDR3. Germline V gene data show CDR1 as DFQATT and CDR2 as SNEGSKA (reference sequence). V shed 4 bases and J shed 4 bases, with 14 bases lying between them.

The CDR3 loop reads CASRVRGSGELFF. The CDR3 DNA reads as TGTGCCAGCAGGGTCAGGGGTAGCGGGGAGCTGTTTTTT. This chain joins TRBV2 and TRBJ2-2; D perhaps matches TRBD1 (6 bases). There are 13 residues in the CDR3. The germline V and J ends were trimmed by 6 bases and 7 bases, with 12 bases remaining between them. Germline V gives CDR1 SNHLY, CDR2 FYNNEI.

The chain uses TRBV6-2 or TRBV6-3 and TRBJ2-7, with 9 nucleotides matching TRBD2. Trimming cost V 0 bases and J 3 bases; bases outside gene matches: 6. This CDR3 has 16 amino acids. In germline, CDR1 is MNHEY, CDR2 SVGEGT. CDR3 sequence reads: CASSYSGLAGFYEQYF. The CDR3 nucleotides are TGTGCCAGCAGTTACTCGGGCCTAGCGGGATTCTACGAGCAGTACTTC.

This clonotype was observed many times. The J gene is TRBJ2-1, the V gene TRBV12-3 or TRBV12-4; 16 bases map to TRBD2. V was pared by 4 bases and J by 1 base, with 7 bases of the junction left unmatched. This CDR3 has 19 amino acids. The CDR3 reads CASSSGTSGRARSYNEQFF. CDR3 sequence (DNA): TGTGCCAGCAGTTCAGGGACTAGCGGGAGGGCCAGGTCCTACAATGAGCAGTTCTTC.

CDR3 protein: CASSRYYTGVDNIQYF. For the CDR3, the DNA is TGTGCCAGCAGCCGGTATTATACAGGGGTGGATAACATTCAGTACTTC. The chain links TRBV7-8 to TRBJ2-4, with TRBD1 identical over 7 bases. Germline assignment: CDR1 SGHVS and CDR2 FQNEAQ. The CDR3 consists of 16 residues. V was clipped by 5 bases and J by 7 bases; unmatched bases: 14.

The gene calls are TRBV20-1 and TRBJ2-7; tentative D call: TRBD2 (5 bases). The CDR3 has 14 amino acids. Germline CDR1 and CDR2: DFQATT and SNEGSKA (reference sequence). Trimming stripped 4 bases from V and 5 bases from J, with 18 bases between. CDR3 amino acids: CSAIPGILDHEQYF. CDR3 sequence (DNA): TGCAGTGCTATCCCCGGGATTCTGGATCACGAGCAGTACTTC.

The V and J genes are TRBV11-1 and TRBJ1-1, with 8 bases aligning to TRBD1. J gave up 0 bases and V 4 bases, and 16 bases lay outside the gene matches. This CDR3 is built from 19 residues. Germline loops: CDR1 SGHAT, CDR2 FQDESV (reference sequence). The CDR3 DNA is TGTGCCAGCAGCTCAACCGTTAGGACAGGGACGAAAATGAACACTGAAGCTTTCTTT. Translating it yields CASSSTVRTGTKMNTEAFF.

The chain joins TRBV4-2 to TRBJ2-7; TRBD2 matches at 13 bases. The ends lost 0 bases at V and 2 bases at J; junction bases unmatched: 10. Per the germline V gene, CDR1 is LGHNA and CDR2 is YNFKEQ. The CDR3 has 19 amino acids. The CDR3 nucleotides are TGTGCCAGCAGCCAAGAAGAGTGGTTCACTAGCGGGAGGGCCTACGAGCAGTACTTC. Encoded protein: CASSQEEWFTSGRAYEQYF.

Ten or more counts support this clonotype. V usage is TRBV18 and J usage is TRBJ2-2; TRBD2 might be the D (6 bases). Germline V gene sequence: CDR1 KGHSH, CDR2 LQKENI. V dropped 6 bases and J dropped 1 base, with 15 bases sitting between them. The CDR3 loop spans 16 amino acids. This chain's CDR3 is CASSPEGRVNTGELFF. In DNA, the CDR3 is TGTGCCAGCTCCCCGGAGGGCCGGGTGAACACCGGGGAGCTGTTTTTT.

In this sample, this clonotype turned up a few times. The chain uses TRBV7-7 and TRBJ2-1, with 9 nucleotides matching TRBD2. Trimming took 3 bases from V and 5 from J; bases not matched to a gene: 11. The length of the CDR3 is 17 residues. Germline V gene lookup returns CDR1 SSHAT and CDR2 FNYEAQ (reference sequence). The CDR3 here is CASSFPTAGGPNNEQFF. DNA for the CDR3: TGTGCCAGCAGCTTCCCAACAGCGGGAGGCCCCAACAATGAGCAGTTCTTC.

V usage is TRBV4-2 and J usage is TRBJ2-7; TRBD2 is a possible D gene (6 bases). Germline-derived CDR1 and CDR2 are LGHNA and YNFKEQ. Trimming left V 1 base short and J 0 bases short, with 7 bases between. The CDR3 runs to 14 residues. CDR3 in DNA: TGTGCCAGCAGCCAAGGGGGACTCTCCTACGAGCAGTACTTC. Translating it yields CASSQGGLSYEQYF.

The chain couples TRBV5-1 to TRBJ2-5; 9 nucleotides line up with TRBD1. The CDR3 has 14 residues. V lost 0 bases and J lost 7; bases outside the gene matches: 4. Per the germline V gene, CDR1 is SGHRS and CDR2 is YFSETQ. CDR3 coding DNA: TGCGCCAGCAGCTTGGACAGGGGGCGAGGGACCCAGTACTTC. Translated, it gives CASSLDRGRGTQYF. Complete variable domain (other parts from reference TRBV5-1 and TRBJ2-5): KAGVTQTPRYLIKTRGQQVTLSCSPISGHRSVSWYQQTPGQGLQFLFEYFSETQRNKGNFPGRFSGRQFSNSRSEMNVSTLELGDSALYLCASSLDRGRGTQYFGPGTRLLVL.